Each of the 21 T cell receptor beta chains below was sequenced from the same sample in a study of OX40 agonist ivuxolimab in advanced cancers. Here immunoSEQ multiplex PCR was the method, and the copy in TCRdb shows in-frame clones only, minus some. The data show 15,000 to 20,000 clones, roughly 80% seen once. Sequenced here: CD4+ or CD8+ T cells sorted from blood, sampled in a trial of the OX40 agonist ivuxolimab. Receptors originate from an adult with an advanced solid tumor such as melanoma, head and neck, liver or kidney cancer.

This clone was seen only once. This chain connects TRBV7-6 to TRBJ2-7; D is unclear. Trimming removed 5 bases from V and 12 bases from J, with 23 bases in between. The CDR3 extends over 14 amino acids. Germline CDR1 SGHVS, CDR2 FNYEAQ. CDR3 sequence: CASSLSLETTDRYF. The CDR3 nucleotides read TGTGCCAGCAGCCTTAGCCTGGAGACGACCGACCGGTACTTC.

The chain links TRBV27 to TRBJ2-3; unclear D gene. The V gene's germline CDR1 is MNHEY and CDR2 SMNVEV (reference sequence). V was trimmed by 3 bases and J by 0 bases, leaving 7 bases between them. This CDR3 region has 14 residues. This chain's CDR3 is CASSFSSSTDTQYF. In DNA form, the CDR3 reads TGTGCCAGCAGTTTCTCTAGTAGCACAGATACGCAGTATTTT.

J is TRBJ2-5 and V is TRBV10-3; 8 positions match TRBD2. This CDR3 comprises 15 residues. With V trimmed by 11 bases and J by 2 bases, 13 bases remained unmatched. Germline CDR1 and CDR2: ENHRY and SYGVKD. The CDR3 sequence is CASRGAGGKQETQYF. DNA for the CDR3: TGTGCCTCACGGGGTGCGGGAGGTAAACAAGAGACCCAGTACTTC.

The CDR3 region is CASSGTGRPYEQYF. DNA of the CDR3: TGTGCCAGCAGCGGCACAGGTCGACCCTACGAGCAGTACTTC. V is TRBV4-2 and J is TRBJ2-7; tentative D call: TRBD1 (5 bases). The length of the CDR3 is 14 residues. V was clipped by 5 bases and J by 2 bases, with 13 bases between them. Germline V CDR1 and CDR2: LGHNA, YNFKEQ.

The rearrangement joins TRBV27 to TRBJ2-5; 8 bases fit TRBD2. CDR3 length equals 15 residues. CDR1 and CDR2 (germline): MNHEY, SMNVEV (reference sequence). V lost 5 bases and J lost 5; bases outside the gene matches: 10. CDR3 nucleotides: TGTGCCAGCAGTCCTCAGACTAGCGAGGGGGAGACCCAGTACTTC. Translation: CASSPQTSEGETQYF.

The CDR3: CAISEPGLAGGRYNEQFF. Here the CDR3 DNA reads TGTGCCATCAGTGAGCCCGGACTAGCGGGGGGTCGATACAATGAGCAGTTCTTC. The chain combines TRBV10-3 with TRBJ2-1; 14 bases match TRBD2. The germline CDR1 and CDR2 sequences are ENHRY and SYGVKD. V shed 2 bases, J shed 4 bases, and the junction held 7 bases outside the gene matches. CDR3 size: 18 residues.

V gene TRBV7-9 combines with J gene TRBJ2-7; weak D call: TRBD2 (6 bases). Germline lookup yields CDR1 SEHNR and CDR2 FQNEAQ (reference sequence). The germline V and J ends were trimmed by 5 bases and 0 bases, with 20 bases remaining between them. CDR3 length: 17 residues. The CDR3 is CASSTPTSEGSSYEQYF. The DNA for the CDR3 is TGTGCCAGCAGCACCCCAACCTCGGAGGGAAGCTCCTACGAGCAGTACTTC.

The CDR3 sequence: CASSLPYRDIDTGELFF. The CDR3 DNA follows: TGTGCCAGCAGCTTGCCTTACCGGGACATCGACACCGGGGAGCTGTTTTTT. The rearrangement links TRBV7-9 to TRBJ2-2; maybe TRBD1 (6 bases). Trimming stripped 3 bases from V and 3 bases from J, with 17 bases between. Germline CDR1 and CDR2: SEHNR and FQNEAQ (reference sequence). The CDR3 is 17 residues long. Using reference TRBV7-9 and TRBJ2-2 for the parts outside the CDR3, the full variable domain is DTGVSQNPRHKITKRGQNVTFRCDPISEHNRLYWYRQTLGQGPEFLTYFQNEAQLEKSRLLSDRFSAERPKGSFSTLEIQRTEQGDSAMYLCASSLPYRDIDTGELFFGEGSRLTVL.

The CDR3 sequence is CASSASSYNEQFF. The DNA of the CDR3 is TGCGCCAGCAGCGCTAGCAGCTACAATGAGCAGTTCTTC. The chain is built from TRBV5-1 and TRBJ2-1; D may be TRBD2 (5 bases). The germline CDR1 and CDR2 sequences are SGHRS and YFSETQ. V lost 4 bases to trimming and J lost 3 bases, with 8 bases between them. CDR3 length: 13 amino acids. The full variable domain, with the rest looked up from reference TRBV5-1 and TRBJ2-1, is KAGVTQTPRYLIKTRGQQVTLSCSPISGHRSVSWYQQTPGQGLQFLFEYFSETQRNKGNFPGRFSGRQFSNSRSEMNVSTLELGDSALYLCASSASSYNEQFFGPGTRLTVL.

The rearrangement links TRBV27 to TRBJ1-4, with D perhaps matching TRBD1 (5 bases). Germline assignment: CDR1 MNHEY and CDR2 SMNVEV (reference sequence). Trimming left V 2 bases short and J 8 bases short, with 15 bases between. This CDR3 contains 15 residues. CDR3 coding DNA: TGTGCCAGCAGTTTAATCCCAGGGTTAGGAGAAAAACTGTTTTTT. It is translated as CASSLIPGLGEKLFF.

As DNA, the CDR3 is TGCGCCAGCAGCGCCAATACTGAGCAGTTCTTC. This encodes CASSANTEQFF. The chain has TRBV4-1 and TRBJ2-1; D remains ambiguous. This CDR3 contains 11 residues. Per germline, CDR1 MGHRA and CDR2 YSYEKL. Trimming pared 5 bases from V and 9 bases from J, leaving 8 bases between.

The chain carries TRBV15 and TRBJ2-1; TRBD2 matches at 9 bases. Trimming at V came to 0 bases and at J to 8 bases, leaving 5 bases not matched to a gene. CDR3 length equals 15 residues. Germline CDR1 LNHNV, CDR2 YYDKDF (reference sequence). CDR3 in DNA: TGTGCCACCAGCAGAGAGGCTAGCGGGGTCGATGAGCAGTTCTTC. It translates to CATSREASGVDEQFF. Full variable domain (outside the CDR3, taken from reference TRBV15 and TRBJ2-1): DAMVIQNPRYQVTQFGKPVTLSCSQTLNHNVMYWYQQKSSQAPKLLFHYYDKDFNNEADTPDNFQSRRPNTSFCFLDIRSPGLGDTAMYLCATSREASGVDEQFFGPGTRLTVL.

The chain couples TRBV6-5 to TRBJ1-1; D gene unclear. V lost 6 bases and J 5 bases, leaving 13 bases between the germline ends. Germline CDR1 MNHEY, CDR2 SVGAGI. The length of the CDR3 is 13 residues. The CDR3 spells CASSNAVVTEAFF. The CDR3 nucleotides read TGTGCCAGCAGCAACGCCGTTGTGACTGAAGCTTTCTTT.

The chain employs TRBV6-5 and TRBJ2-5; the match to TRBD1 covers 7 bases. Germline V gives CDR1 MNHEY, CDR2 SVGAGI. CDR3 length: 14 residues. The ends lost 0 bases at V and 4 bases at J; junction bases unmatched: 2. CDR3 amino acids: CASSYSPGGETQYF. DNA of the CDR3: TGTGCCAGCAGTTACTCCCCAGGGGGAGAGACCCAGTACTTC.

A single count supports this clone. The chain uses TRBV7-9 and TRBJ2-1, with no clear D. The CDR3 runs to 10 residues. Germline CDR1 is SEHNR and CDR2 is FQNEAQ (reference sequence). Trimming cost V 8 bases and J 6 bases, with 5 bases left between them. CDR3 amino acids: CASSSNEQFF. CDR3 in DNA: TGTGCCAGCTCGTCCAATGAGCAGTTCTTC. Drawing the rest from reference TRBV7-9 and TRBJ2-1, the complete variable domain is DTGVSQNPRHKITKRGQNVTFRCDPISEHNRLYWYRQTLGQGPEFLTYFQNEAQLEKSRLLSDRFSAERPKGSFSTLEIQRTEQGDSAMYLCASSSNEQFFGPGTRLTVL.

This clone was counted once. This chain links TRBV4-1 with TRBJ1-4; D not certain. With 3 bases removed from V and 0 bases from J, the gap between germline ends came to 14 bases. The CDR3 contains 17 residues. The germline V gene encodes CDR1 MGHRA and CDR2 YSYEKL. The CDR3 is CASSQVGEWATNEKLFF. Written as DNA, the CDR3 is TGCGCCAGCAGCCAGGTCGGGGAGTGGGCAACTAATGAAAAACTGTTTTTT.

This sequence joins TRBV11-2 and TRBJ1-4, with TRBD1 identical over 10 bases. V shed 5 bases, J shed 2 bases, and the junction held 5 bases outside the gene matches. This CDR3 comprises 16 residues. Germline V gives CDR1 SGHAT, CDR2 FQNNGV. The CDR3 nucleotides read TGTGCCAGCAGCGCGACAGGGGGCCGGACTAATGAAAAACTGTTTTTT. It specifies CASSATGGRTNEKLFF.

The V call is TRBV2, the J call TRBJ2-5; the D call may be TRBD1 or TRBD2 (5 bases each). V shed 2 bases and J shed 4 bases, with 14 bases lying between them. This CDR3 region has 15 residues. The germline gives CDR1 SNHLY, CDR2 FYNNEI. Here the CDR3 reads CASSEWGPQRETQYF. CDR3 nucleotides: TGTGCCAGCAGTGAATGGGGACCGCAGCGAGAGACCCAGTACTTC.

This clone was counted a single time. This chain links TRBV5-1 with TRBJ1-1, with D unclear. CDR3 size: 14 residues. V shed 4 bases and J shed 0 bases, with 10 bases lying between them. Germline V gives CDR1 SGHRS, CDR2 YFSETQ. CDR3 in DNA: TGCGCCAGCAGCCCCGACACCTTGAACACTGAAGCTTTCTTT. The encoded protein is CASSPDTLNTEAFF.

The V call is TRBV5-1, the J call TRBJ2-1, with D unresolved. The V gene's germline CDR1 is SGHRS and CDR2 YFSETQ. This CDR3 contains 10 residues. Trimming removed 3 bases from V and 13 bases from J, with 8 bases in between. CDR3 region: CASSSLDQFF. DNA of the CDR3: TGCGCCAGCAGCTCTCTGGACCAGTTCTTC.

In its sample, this clone is medium-sized (0.01 to 0.1%). The J gene is TRBJ2-7, the V gene TRBV9; D not resolved. V dropped 0 bases and J dropped 5 bases, with 6 bases sitting between them. Germline V gives CDR1 SGDLS, CDR2 YYNGEE. This CDR3 is 12 amino acids long. The CDR3, as DNA: TGTGCCAGCAGCGTAGATGATCACGAGCAGTACTTC. Its protein is CASSVDDHEQYF.